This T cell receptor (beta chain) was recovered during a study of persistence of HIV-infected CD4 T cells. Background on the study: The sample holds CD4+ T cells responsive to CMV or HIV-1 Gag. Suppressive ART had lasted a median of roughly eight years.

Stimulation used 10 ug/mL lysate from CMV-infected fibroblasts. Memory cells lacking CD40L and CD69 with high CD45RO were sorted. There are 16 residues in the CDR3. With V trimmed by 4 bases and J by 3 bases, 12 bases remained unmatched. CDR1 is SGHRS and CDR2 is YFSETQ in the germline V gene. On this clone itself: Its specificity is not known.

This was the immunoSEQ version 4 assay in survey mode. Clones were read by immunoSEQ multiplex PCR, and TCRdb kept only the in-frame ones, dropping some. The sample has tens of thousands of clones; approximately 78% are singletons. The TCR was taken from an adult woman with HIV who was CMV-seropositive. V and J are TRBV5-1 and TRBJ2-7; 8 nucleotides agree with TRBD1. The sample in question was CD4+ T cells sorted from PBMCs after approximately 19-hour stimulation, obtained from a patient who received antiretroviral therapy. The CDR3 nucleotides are TGCGCCAGCAGCGATCACGGACAGGGAGGCGACTACGAGCAGTACTTC. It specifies CASSDHGQGGDYEQYF.